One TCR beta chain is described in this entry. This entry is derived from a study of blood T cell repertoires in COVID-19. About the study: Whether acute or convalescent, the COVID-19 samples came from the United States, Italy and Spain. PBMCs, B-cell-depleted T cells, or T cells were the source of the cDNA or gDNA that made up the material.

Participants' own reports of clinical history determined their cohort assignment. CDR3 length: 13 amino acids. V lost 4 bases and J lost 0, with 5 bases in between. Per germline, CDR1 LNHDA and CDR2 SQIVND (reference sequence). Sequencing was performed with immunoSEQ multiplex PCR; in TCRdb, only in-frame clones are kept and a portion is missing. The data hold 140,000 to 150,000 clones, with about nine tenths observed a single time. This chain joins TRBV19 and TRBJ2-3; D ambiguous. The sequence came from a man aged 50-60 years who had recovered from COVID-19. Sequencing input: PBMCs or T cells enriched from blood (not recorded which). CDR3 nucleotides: TGTGCCAGTAGTAGCGGTAGCACAGATACGCAGTATTTT. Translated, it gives CASSSGSTDTQYF.